The source of this T cell receptor (beta chain) is a study of T-cell reconstitution after alpha-beta-depleted transplantation in children. TCRbeta library construction was performed incorporating unique molecular identifiers. Each CDR3 protein gets one entry after TCRdb re-called the PCR reads with MiXCR. The sample shows over 45,000 distinct CDR3 sequences, roughly 8.7% of them seen only once. This clonotype was observed many times. The antigen remains undetermined. Study-level findings and limits: Reported findings indicate that, about two months after transplant, alpha-beta T cells came from several hundred expanded clones, which were derived from non-depleted graft cells. At one year after transplant, newly produced T cells mostly accounted for T-cell counts and diversity. Surviving recipient T cells and thymic progenitors accounted for the high day-60 TCRbeta diversity observed in some patients.

CDR3 length equals 11 residues. Deletions cut 3 bases from V and 9 bases from J, with 11 bases between. Germline assignment: CDR1 DFQATT and CDR2 SNEGSKA (reference sequence). V gene TRBV20-1 combines with J gene TRBJ2-5; weak D call: TRBD2 (6 bases). This TCR derives from a male patient aged 2 to 10 who had a stem cell transplant for chronic granulomatous disease, so the T cells may come from the graft donor. The sample in question was PBMCs, mostly from graft donor cells, obtained 60 days after TCRalphabeta/CD19-depleted stem cell transplant. The CDR3 here is CSASSWEAQYF. The CDR3 DNA follows: TGCAGTGCTAGCTCCTGGGAGGCCCAGTACTTC.